Below are 30 T cell receptor beta chains sequenced from a single sample in a study of T cells after yellow fever vaccination (dated by TCRdb to the late 2010s). In the paper's terms, the treatment or condition label means: live attenuated yellow fever vaccine strain. Libraries were constructed by 5' RACE. For sequencing, an Illumina HiSeq 2500 was employed. Using fastp trimming at Q25 and MiXCR clonotype assembly, TCRdb reanalyzed the public sequencing data and kept in-frame beta chains. Identical CDR3 proteins give one entry, which carries the most common genes and DNA. The sample table lists 20,000 to 25,000 distinct CDR3 sequences, roughly 3.4% of them with a count of one. Approximately 0.94% of the sample goes to the ten largest clones. This material consisted of PBMCs, either bulk or a sorted T-cell subset (CD4+, CD8+, memory, or dextramer-sorted; not recorded which), taken about 49 days after the first yellow fever vaccination. The receptors derive from a young man who received the YFV17D yellow fever vaccine.

This clonotype was found many times. This chain connects TRBV4-1 to TRBJ2-2; D is ambiguous. CDR3 length equals 14 residues. Trimming took 4 bases from V and 0 from J, leaving 6 bases between them. Germline assignment: CDR1 MGHRA and CDR2 YSYEKL. The CDR3 spells CASSRTSNTGELFF. The CDR3 region has the DNA TGCGCCAGCAGCCGGACCTCGAACACCGGGGAGCTGTTTTTT.

This clonotype was counted at least ten times. The J gene is TRBJ2-5, the V gene TRBV11-2; D gene ambiguous. Germline-derived CDR1 and CDR2 are SGHAT and FQNNGV. The CDR3 is 13 residues long. Between the trimmed V and J ends, which lost 6 bases and 1 base, there was a span of 9 bases. CDR3 DNA sequence: TGTGCCAGCAGAGTGGCGACCCAAGAGACCCAGTACTTC. This codes for CASRVATQETQYF.

This clonotype has a count of ten or more. V gene TRBV10-3 combines with J gene TRBJ2-1, with 7 bases identical to TRBD2. V was pared by 7 bases and J by 5 bases, with 5 bases of the junction left unmatched. CDR3 length equals 13 residues. The V gene's germline CDR1 is ENHRY and CDR2 SYGVKD. CDR3 bases: TGTGCCATCAATAAGGGAGGGGACAATGAGCAGTTCTTC. Translated, it gives CAINKGGDNEQFF.

This clonotype rates as medium-sized (0.01 to 0.1%). The gene calls are TRBV5-1 and TRBJ2-5, with a possible D match to TRBD2 (6 bases). This CDR3 is built from 16 residues. V lost 0 bases and J lost 5, with 17 bases in between. Germline CDR1 SGHRS, CDR2 YFSETQ. CDR3 DNA sequence: TGCGCCAGCAGCTTGGGAGTTTCCGGGGGAGTGGAGACCCAGTACTTC. Amino acids: CASSLGVSGGVETQYF.

This clonotype came up many times. The rearrangement links TRBV12-3 or TRBV12-4 to TRBJ1-3; possibly TRBD1 for D (5 bases). The CDR3 has 14 residues. V was trimmed by 3 bases and J by 6 bases, leaving 12 bases between them. The CDR3 spells CASSLGGSENTIYF. The CDR3 coding sequence is TGTGCCAGCAGTTTGGGGGGGAGTGAAAACACCATATATTTT.

This clonotype was seen repeatedly, ten times or more. The chain joins TRBV18 to TRBJ1-2, with TRBD1 matching over 8 bases. The CDR3 consists of 13 residues. Losses at the gene ends were 3 bases for V and 8 bases for J; bases not matched to a gene: 5. Germline V gene lookup returns CDR1 KGHSH and CDR2 LQKENI. In nucleotides, the CDR3 is TGTGCCAGCTCACCCGGACAGGGCGACGGCTACACCTTC. It yields the protein CASSPGQGDGYTF.

There are many counts of this clonotype. This chain's CDR3 is CASSLAGQITSGELFF. The CDR3 DNA reads TGCGCCAGCAGCTTGGCGGGACAGATTACGAGCGGGGAGCTGTTTTTT. The chain links TRBV5-1 to TRBJ2-2, with 7 bases that match TRBD1. V shed 0 bases, J shed 7 bases, and the junction held 9 bases outside the gene matches. Per germline, CDR1 SGHRS and CDR2 YFSETQ. CDR3 size: 16 residues.

This clonotype turned up a few times. This chain connects TRBV5-4 to TRBJ2-6; TRBD2 agrees at 7 bases. The J segment lost 4 bases and the V segment lost 0 bases, leaving 4 bases of the junction unmatched. The CDR3 consists of 16 residues. The germline CDR1 and CDR2 sequences are SGHNT and YYREEE (reference sequence). The DNA for the CDR3 is TGTGCCAGCAGCTTGGCCGGGGGGACCGGGGCCAACGTCCTGACTTTC. The encoded protein is CASSLAGGTGANVLTF.

This clonotype has at least ten counts. This chain connects TRBV5-1 to TRBJ2-1; a possible D gene is TRBD2 (5 bases). The CDR3 contains 17 residues. Trimming removed 4 bases at V and 0 bases at J, with 17 bases between. Germline values: CDR1 SGHRS, CDR2 YFSETQ. The CDR3 is CASSQAVGIISYNEQFF. The CDR3 nucleotides read TGCGCCAGCAGCCAAGCGGTTGGTATAATCTCCTACAATGAGCAGTTCTTC.

This clonotype occurred many times. V and J are TRBV5-1 and TRBJ2-5; 7 nucleotides agree with TRBD2. V lost 5 bases, J lost 4 bases, and 11 bases stayed unmatched. Looked up from germline, CDR1 is SGHRS and CDR2 is YFSETQ. The CDR3 has 15 amino acids. The CDR3 DNA reads as TGCGCCAGCAGGGAGGAGGGGCTAGCGGCAGAGACCCAGTACTTC. As protein: CASREEGLAAETQYF.

This clonotype was observed many times. The chain uses TRBV7-6 and TRBJ2-5, with D maybe TRBD2 (6 bases). The CDR3 runs 13 residues. The germline CDR1 and CDR2 sequences are SGHVS and FNYEAQ. V was shortened by 5 bases and J by 5 bases, with 12 bases between the two germline ends. The CDR3 is CASSAGGGETQYF. The CDR3 DNA reads TGTGCCAGCAGCGCCGGAGGAGGGGAGACCCAGTACTTC.

This clonotype was observed at least ten times. The CDR3 spells CAISDPGHSYEQYF. The CDR3 DNA is TGTGCCATCAGTGATCCGGGACATTCCTACGAGCAGTACTTC. V is TRBV10-3 and J is TRBJ2-7; TRBD1 might be the D (6 bases). With 3 bases removed from V and 1 base from J, the gap between germline ends came to 10 bases. Germline CDR1 is ENHRY and CDR2 is SYGVKD. The CDR3 spans 14 residues.

This clonotype is deemed medium-sized. J is TRBJ2-2 and V is TRBV6-5, with a tentative D call TRBD2 (6 bases). CDR1 is MNHEY and CDR2 is SVGAGI in the germline V gene. The CDR3 loop spans 15 amino acids. V gave up 2 bases and J gave up 5 bases, with 12 bases separating them. Here the CDR3 DNA reads TGTGCCAGCAGTTACCAGGCAGGGAGGACCGGGGAGCTGTTTTTT. This codes for CASSYQAGRTGELFF.

This clonotype occurred a few times. This chain links TRBV5-1 with TRBJ1-1; no definite D call. This CDR3 has 13 amino acids. V lost 0 bases to trimming and J lost 6 bases, with 9 bases between them. Germline CDR1 is SGHRS and CDR2 is YFSETQ. The CDR3 DNA is TGCGCCAGCAGCTTGGTACCAGAGGCTGAAGCTTTCTTT. Amino acids: CASSLVPEAEAFF.

This clonotype was detected ten times or more. The V call is TRBV20-1, the J call TRBJ2-5; perhaps TRBD2 as D (7 bases). This CDR3 spans 12 amino acids. Germline CDR1 DFQATT, CDR2 SNEGSKA (reference sequence). V lost 3 bases, J lost 5 bases, and 10 bases lay in between. The CDR3, as DNA: TGCAGTGCTAGGAAGGGGGGGGAGACCCAGTACTTC. Translated: CSARKGGETQYF.

In its sample, this clonotype is medium-sized (0.01 to 0.1%). The chain couples TRBV27 to TRBJ1-1; D perhaps matches TRBD1 (6 bases). CDR1 and CDR2 (germline): MNHEY, SMNVEV (reference sequence). The ends were cut back, 2 bases at V and 5 bases at J, with 12 bases in the middle. This CDR3 is 14 amino acids long. Here the CDR3 reads CASSLQGRGTEAFF. CDR3 coding DNA: TGTGCCAGCAGTTTACAGGGGAGAGGGACTGAAGCTTTCTTT.

This clonotype came up many times. The chain recombines TRBV7-8 with TRBJ2-2; 10 bases are a match to TRBD2. From germline, CDR1 is SGHVS and CDR2 FQNEAQ. Unmatched junction bases numbered 11, after V lost 6 bases and J lost 1 base. This CDR3 has 18 amino acids. The CDR3 is CASRGHRSSGGNTGELFF. In nucleotides, the CDR3 is TGTGCCAGCAGAGGTCATCGGTCTAGCGGGGGGAACACCGGGGAGCTGTTTTTT.

This clonotype was recorded many times. The chain combines TRBV20-1 with TRBJ2-3; no definite D call. CDR3 length: 11 amino acids. The germline gives CDR1 DFQATT, CDR2 SNEGSKA (reference sequence). The CDR3 loop reads CSPWWADTQYF. As DNA, the CDR3 is TGCAGCCCATGGTGGGCAGATACGCAGTATTTT.

This clonotype appeared many times. The chain combines TRBV6-1 with TRBJ2-3; 9 bases agree with TRBD2. The J segment lost 6 bases and the V segment lost 4 bases, leaving 5 bases of the junction unmatched. The germline CDR1 and CDR2 sequences are MNHNS and SASEGT. CDR3 length: 14 residues. Here the CDR3 DNA reads TGTGCCAGCAGTGTTGCGGGGGGGGGGGATACGCAGTATTTT. Protein product: CASSVAGGGDTQYF.

This clonotype came up many times. This chain joins TRBV21-1 and TRBJ1-6. TRBV21-1 is listed as a pseudogene. The CDR3 sequence is 16 residues long. CDR3 residues: CASSKKRGLHNSPLHF. The CDR3 nucleotides read TGTGCCAGCAGCAAAAAGAGGGGACTTCATAATTCACCCCTCCACTTT.

The chain uses TRBV6-1 and TRBJ1-5; a possible D gene is TRBD1 (6 bases). Germline V gives CDR1 MNHNS, CDR2 SASEGT. Trimming removed 6 bases from V and 6 bases from J, with 12 bases in between. This CDR3 has 13 residues. This chain's CDR3 is CASSTGASQPQHF. The CDR3 DNA is TGTGCCAGCAGCACGGGGGCGAGTCAGCCCCAGCATTTT.

This rearrangement joins TRBV28 to TRBJ1-5, with 8 positions matching TRBD1. Germline V gives CDR1 MDHEN, CDR2 SYDVKM. The CDR3 covers 15 residues. V trimming: 6 bases; J trimming: 2 bases; junction bases outside the gene matches: 6. CDR3 sequence (DNA): TGTGCCAGCAGCACAGAGGGACAGGGCAATCAGCCCCAGCATTTT. Amino acid sequence: CASSTEGQGNQPQHF.

In its sample, this clonotype was seen many times. The junction departs from germline at one end; a sequencing error may be responsible. This chain joins TRBV7-9 and TRBJ2-6; D perhaps matches TRBD1 (5 bases). The CDR3 totals 14 residues. Per the germline V gene, CDR1 is SEHNR and CDR2 is FQNEAQ (reference sequence). Here the CDR3 DNA reads TGTGCCAGCAACGCTGCCGGCCAGGGCCTTTTCAGTCTTTTC. Protein product: CASNAAGQGLFSLF.

The V and J genes are TRBV12-2 and TRBJ1-2. TRBV12-2 is a pseudogene locus. The CDR3 consists of 12 residues. As DNA, the CDR3 is TGTGCAAGTCGCCCCAGTGGGTGCGGCTACACCTTC. The encoded protein is CASRPSGCGYTF.

The table lists this clonotype with many counts. The gene calls are TRBV5-5 and TRBJ2-3; tentative D call: TRBD2 (6 bases). Germline CDR1 and CDR2: SGHKS and YYEKEE (reference sequence). The CDR3 is 13 amino acids. Deletions cut 5 bases from V and 5 bases from J, with 12 bases between. The CDR3 is CASSLAGGDTQYF. The CDR3, as DNA: TGTGCCAGCAGTCTTGCCGGGGGAGATACGCAGTATTTT.

The chain links TRBV12-5 to TRBJ1-5; no clear D gene. This CDR3 has 14 amino acids. Germline V gene lookup returns CDR1 LGHNT and CDR2 FRNRAP. The V and J ends lost 2 bases and 3 bases respectively, with 8 bases between them. The chain's CDR3 is CASGLPATNQPQHF. The CDR3 DNA sequence: TGTGCTAGTGGTTTGCCAGCTACCAATCAGCCCCAGCATTTT. Supplemented by reference TRBV12-5 and TRBJ1-5, the full variable domain reads DARVTQTPRHKVTEMGQEVTMRCQPILGHNTVFWYRQTMMQGLELLAYFRNRAPLDDSGMPKDRFSAEMPDATLATLKIQPSEPRDSAVYFCASGLPATNQPQHFGDGTRLSIL.

The table lists this clonotype with many counts. The chain recombines TRBV6-5 with TRBJ2-3; TRBD1 or TRBD2 may be the D gene (5 bases each). The CDR3 totals 14 residues. Germline V CDR1 and CDR2: MNHEY, SVGAGI. Trimming left V 2 bases short and J 2 bases short, with 8 bases between. CDR3 sequence reads: CASSYGGYTDTQYF. The CDR3 DNA reads as TGTGCCAGCAGTTACGGGGGTTACACAGATACGCAGTATTTT.

For this clonotype: This may be a read error, as it is one base from a much larger clone. This sequence joins TRBV12-3 or TRBV12-4 and TRBJ2-2; 9 bases line up with TRBD2. This CDR3 is 16 amino acids long. Written as DNA, the CDR3 is TGTGTCAGCAGTCCATGGCGGGGGGGGAACACCGGGGAGCTGTTTTTT. This gives the protein CVSSPWRGGNTGELFF.

There are many counts of this clonotype. The genes are TRBV18 and TRBJ1-5; weak D call: TRBD1 (5 bases). Germline V gene sequence: CDR1 KGHSH, CDR2 LQKENI. V lost 8 bases to trimming and J lost 0 bases, with 11 bases between them. The CDR3 covers 14 residues. The CDR3 nucleotides are TGTGCCAGCCATGGGGCGGATAGCAATCAGCCCCAGCATTTT. Residues: CASHGADSNQPQHF.

The sample holds many counts of this clonotype. V and J are TRBV25-1 and TRBJ1-2; D uncertain. Germline assignment: CDR1 MGHDK and CDR2 SYGVNS. The germline V and J ends were trimmed by 3 bases and 0 bases, with 11 bases remaining between them. The CDR3 spans 15 residues. DNA of the CDR3: TGTGCCAGCAGTGAGGCAGGCGGAGCTAACTATGGCTACACCTTC. It specifies CASSEAGGANYGYTF.